These 26 T cell receptor beta chains were all obtained from the same sample, sequenced in a study of T-cell reconstitution after alpha-beta-depleted transplantation in children (dated by TCRdb to the mid-2010s). The meaning of the sample's treatment or condition label: allogeneic hematopoietic cell transplantation with graft depleted of TCRalphabeta T cells and CD19 B cells. The protocol used for the library was PCR. The data were produced on an Illumina HiSeq 2500. TCR library preparation used molecular barcoding, with unique molecular identifiers applied to normalize quantification of the TCRbeta repertoire. In TCRdb, the public reads were trimmed at Q25 with fastp and aligned with MiXCR, with productive beta chains retained. One record per CDR3 amino acid sequence lists the most common genes and DNA. The sample data list some 840,000 distinct CDR3 sequences, and roughly 16% of these were observed just once. The ten largest clones take up approximately 5% of the sample.

Sequencing used PBMCs, mostly from graft donor cells, obtained 360 days after TCRalphabeta/CD19-depleted stem cell transplant. The source is a male patient between 10 and 17 years old who had a stem cell transplant for acute lymphoblastic leukemia, so the T cells may come from the graft donor.

Ten or more counts support this clonotype. The chain employs TRBV12-3 or TRBV12-4 and TRBJ2-6; D unresolved. This CDR3 spans 14 amino acids. V lost 7 bases, J lost 0 bases, and 7 bases lay in between. The CDR3 DNA sequence: TGTGCCAGCATTCCAGACTCTGGGGCCAACGTCCTGACTTTC. Translation gives CASIPDSGANVLTF.

V usage is TRBV9 and J usage is TRBJ2-3; 10 bases fit TRBD2. The CDR3 contains 17 residues. Per the germline V gene, CDR1 is SGDLS and CDR2 is YYNGEE. The V segment lost 4 bases and the J segment 5 bases; nucleotides outside the gene matches: 13. CDR3 residues: CASSITSGRALLDTQYF. The CDR3 coding sequence is TGTGCCAGCAGCATAACGAGCGGGAGGGCCCTTCTAGATACGCAGTATTTT. Full variable domain (missing parts from reference TRBV9 and TRBJ2-3): DSGVTQTPKHLITATGQRVTLRCSPRSGDLSVYWYQQSLDQGLQFLIQYYNGEERAKGNILERFSAQQFPDLHSELNLSSLELGDSALYFCASSITSGRALLDTQYFGPGTRLTVL.

This clonotype was seen only a few times. The V gene is TRBV10-3, the J gene TRBJ2-1; 10 bases align to TRBD2. J gave up 6 bases and V 3 bases, and 8 bases lay outside the gene matches. The CDR3 sequence is 16 residues long. The germline CDR1 and CDR2 sequences are ENHRY and SYGVKD. The CDR3 DNA reads as TGTGCCATCAGTGAAGCCCCCGGGACTAGCGTCAATGAGCAGTTCTTC. Its translation: CAISEAPGTSVNEQFF.

This clonotype was counted at least ten times. V usage is TRBV12-3 or TRBV12-4 and J usage is TRBJ2-5, with a tentative D call TRBD2 (5 bases). The CDR3 loop spans 14 amino acids. V shed 3 bases and J shed 2 bases, with 10 bases lying between them. CDR3 nucleotides: TGTGCCAGCAGTTTTCGTGCGGGTCAAGAGACCCAGTACTTC. Translation gives CASSFRAGQETQYF.

This clonotype has just one count. The J gene is TRBJ1-1, the V gene TRBV11-1; the match to TRBD1 covers 10 bases. Germline CDR1 is SGHAT and CDR2 is FQDESV (reference sequence). The CDR3 totals 19 residues. Germline trimming cut 0 bases from V and 1 base from J; bases unmatched to any gene: 11. The CDR3 region has the DNA TGTGCCAGCAGCTTAGCCCCTATGGGACAGGGGCCCAAGAACACTGAAGCTTTCTTT. This codes for CASSLAPMGQGPKNTEAFF.

This rearrangement joins TRBV7-9 to TRBJ2-7; 8 bases match TRBD1. Per the germline V gene, CDR1 is SEHNR and CDR2 is FQNEAQ (reference sequence). The trim removed 1 base at V and 3 bases at J, leaving 8 bases unmatched. The CDR3 has 16 amino acids. DNA for the CDR3: TGTGCCAGCAGCTTAGGGTTGGGACAGGTGAGCTACGAGCAGTACTTC. Translating it yields CASSLGLGQVSYEQYF.

In its sample, this clonotype was seen a few times. J is TRBJ2-3 and V is TRBV6-5; D might be TRBD2 (6 bases). Germline V gene data show CDR1 as MNHEY and CDR2 as SVGAGI. This CDR3 is built from 15 residues. V lost 3 bases and J lost 2, with 12 bases in between. Here the CDR3 reads CASSYRGTVTDTQYF. CDR3 DNA sequence: TGTGCCAGCAGTTATCGCGGGACCGTCACAGATACGCAGTATTTT.

This chain links TRBV27 with TRBJ2-1, with a weak D call TRBD2 (5 bases). V was cut by 8 bases and J by 9 bases, with 11 bases left in between. This CDR3 has 11 residues. The germline CDR1 and CDR2 sequences are MNHEY and SMNVEV (reference sequence). CDR3 sequence (DNA): TGTGCCAGCTCATGGGCGGGTGAGCAGTTCTTC. Residues: CASSWAGEQFF.

This clonotype was observed a few times. The chain joins TRBV6-1 to TRBJ2-2; 8 bases map to TRBD1. The CDR3 consists of 15 residues. Per germline, CDR1 MNHNS and CDR2 SASEGT. With 7 bases clipped from V and 6 bases from J, the junction kept 10 bases outside the gene matches. For the CDR3, the DNA is TGTGCCAGCATACACGGGCAGGGGGCCGCCGGGGAGCTGTTTTTT. This gives the protein CASIHGQGAAGELFF.

This clonotype was counted between two and nine times. The chain links TRBV28 to TRBJ2-7, with TRBD1 matching over 10 bases. Trimming removed 7 bases from V and 1 base from J; junction bases left unmatched: 7. This CDR3 contains 15 residues. From germline, CDR1 is MDHEN and CDR2 SYDVKM. DNA for the CDR3: TGTGCCAGCATGCTACCGGGACAGGGGTCCTACGAGCAGTACTTC. This encodes CASMLPGQGSYEQYF.

This clonotype occurred a few times. J is TRBJ2-1 and V is TRBV12-5; D is possibly TRBD1 or TRBD2 (5 bases each). CDR1 is LGHNT, CDR2 FRNRAP, per germline. The CDR3 totals 13 residues. Trimming pared 0 bases from V and 12 bases from J, leaving 12 bases between. Here the CDR3 DNA reads TGTGCTAGTGGTTTGGTAAGGGGAGTTGCGCAGTTCTTC. As protein: CASGLVRGVAQFF.

This chain uses TRBV28 with TRBJ2-5, with 11 bases fitting TRBD2. This CDR3 region has 18 residues. The junction had 16 bases not matched to a gene; V was cut back by 6 bases and J by 4 bases. Germline CDR1 MDHEN, CDR2 SYDVKM. This CDR3 is CASRPDGGVAGGVETQYF. CDR3 nucleotide sequence: TGTGCCAGCAGGCCCGATGGAGGGGTAGCGGGAGGGGTAGAGACCCAGTACTTC.

The chain uses TRBV20-1 and TRBJ2-1; D might be TRBD2 (6 bases). Germline V gene sequence: CDR1 DFQATT, CDR2 SNEGSKA (reference sequence). V was trimmed by 5 bases and J by 8 bases, leaving 7 bases between them. There are 10 residues in the CDR3. In DNA form, the CDR3 reads TGCAGTGCTGGGAGGTATGAGCAGTTCTTC. Protein: CSAGRYEQFF.

The chain recombines TRBV7-2 with TRBJ2-7; D unclear. V was shortened by 4 bases and J by 7 bases, with 20 bases between the two germline ends. CDR3 size: 15 residues. The germline gives CDR1 SGHTA, CDR2 FQGNSA. CDR3 residues: CASSSKRAARLEQYF. The CDR3 DNA reads TGTGCCAGCAGCTCCAAGCGAGCCGCGAGGTTGGAGCAGTACTTC.

This clonotype was counted between two and nine times. The chain carries TRBV27 and TRBJ2-5; TRBD2 matches at 12 bases. The CDR3 has 14 residues. V dropped 5 bases and J dropped 6; count of bases not matched to a gene: 4. Germline-derived CDR1 and CDR2 are MNHEY and SMNVEV (reference sequence). The CDR3 sequence: CASSLTSGRQTQYF. In DNA, the CDR3 is TGTGCCAGCAGTCTGACTAGCGGGAGACAGACCCAGTACTTC.

This clonotype appeared many times. The rearrangement uses TRBV2 and TRBJ2-1, with D hard to call. Deletions cut 7 bases from V and 3 bases from J, with 7 bases between. CDR3 size: 12 residues. Germline lookup yields CDR1 SNHLY and CDR2 FYNNEI. CDR3 protein: CASTTDYNEQFF. CDR3 in DNA: TGTGCCAGCACGACGGACTACAATGAGCAGTTCTTC. Full variable domain (missing parts from reference TRBV2 and TRBJ2-1): EPEVTQTPSHQVTQMGQEVILRCVPISNHLYFYWYRQILGQKVEFLVSFYNNEISEKSEIFDDQFSVERPDGSNFTLKIRSTKLEDSAMYFCASTTDYNEQFFGPGTRLTVL.

V is TRBV20-1 and J is TRBJ2-1; 7 nucleotides line up with TRBD2. V lost 5 bases and J lost 5; bases outside the gene matches: 6. CDR1 and CDR2 from the germline V gene are DFQATT and SNEGSKA (reference sequence). The CDR3 is 13 residues long. The CDR3 is CSAPTRGDNEQFF. The CDR3 DNA is TGCAGTGCTCCCACACGGGGGGACAATGAGCAGTTCTTC.

This clonotype was detected ten times or more. The chain has TRBV5-1 and TRBJ2-1; the D is unclear. V was shortened by 2 bases and J by 0 bases, with 9 bases between the two germline ends. This CDR3 is built from 15 residues. Germline assignment: CDR1 SGHRS and CDR2 YFSETQ. CDR3 in amino acids: CASSFQTSSYNEQFF. Here the CDR3 DNA reads TGCGCCAGCAGCTTCCAGACGAGCTCCTACAATGAGCAGTTCTTC.

At least ten counts were recorded for this clonotype. This rearrangement joins TRBV20-1 to TRBJ2-3; 7 nucleotides align to TRBD2. The germline V gene encodes CDR1 DFQATT and CDR2 SNEGSKA (reference sequence). V gave up 5 bases and J gave up 6 bases; unmatched junction bases: 14. The CDR3 runs to 15 residues. In DNA form, the CDR3 reads TGCAGTGCTCCAACGACTAGCCCGAACACGGATACGCAGTATTTT. Translating gives CSAPTTSPNTDTQYF.

V and J are TRBV11-2 and TRBJ1-5, with D tentatively TRBD1 (5 bases). The germline V gene has CDR1 SGHAT and CDR2 FQNNGV. The V gene lost 5 bases and the J gene lost 5 bases, with 13 bases spanning the gap. The CDR3 totals 14 residues. The CDR3 bases are TGTGCCAGCAGCCCCCCAGGGAAACATCAGCCCCAGCATTTT. Protein sequence: CASSPPGKHQPQHF.

This clonotype was seen more than once but under ten times. At one of its ends the junction is not consistent with the germline gene, which may arise from a read error. This chain joins TRBV10-3 and TRBJ2-5; no reliable D call. The CDR3 is 21 amino acids. The germline gives CDR1 ENHRY, CDR2 SYGVKD. The CDR3 protein is CAISESGSTSYGSRGQKTQYF. The CDR3 coding sequence is TGTGCCATCAGTGAGTCGGGGTCGACGTCTTACGGCAGTCGAGGCCAAAAGACCCAGTACTTC.

A few counts support this clonotype. The chain recombines TRBV2 with TRBJ2-3; TRBD2 is a possible D gene (7 bases). CDR1 and CDR2 from the germline V gene are SNHLY and FYNNEI. The ends were cut back, 6 bases at V and 2 bases at J, with 15 bases in the middle. This CDR3 is built from 15 residues. CDR3 bases: TGTGCCAGCAGGAGGAGGGGGAGGGCCACAGATACGCAGTATTTT. Amino acid sequence: CASRRRGRATDTQYF.

This clonotype was seen only a few times. V is TRBV5-6 and J is TRBJ2-1, with TRBD2 identical over 11 bases. The CDR3 spans 16 residues. Germline CDR1 is SGHDT and CDR2 is YYEEEE. J lost 4 bases, V lost 4 bases, and 7 bases had no gene match. The CDR3 sequence: CASSPYGTSGYNEQFF. CDR3 DNA: TGTGCCAGCAGCCCGTATGGGACTAGCGGATACAATGAGCAGTTCTTC. Full variable domain (rest looked up from reference TRBV5-6 and TRBJ2-1): DAGVTQSPTHLIKTRGQQVTLRCSPKSGHDTVSWYQQALGQGPQFIFQYYEEEERQRGNFPDRFSGHQFPNYSSELNVNALLLGDSALYLCASSPYGTSGYNEQFFGPGTRLTVL.

The V gene is TRBV7-9, the J gene TRBJ1-1; D not resolved. Deletions cut 10 bases from V and 1 base from J, with 13 bases between. The CDR3 contains 13 residues. Germline V lookup: CDR1 SEHNR, CDR2 FQNEAQ (reference sequence). CDR3 sequence (DNA): TGTGCCACCACATTCCCAGGGAACACTGAAGCTTTCTTT. It translates to CATTFPGNTEAFF. The complete variable domain, with remaining parts taken from reference TRBV7-9 and TRBJ1-1, reads DTGVSQNPRHKITKRGQNVTFRCDPISEHNRLYWYRQTLGQGPEFLTYFQNEAQLEKSRLLSDRFSAERPKGSFSTLEIQRTEQGDSAMYLCATTFPGNTEAFFGQGTRLTVV.

This clonotype occurred once. V gene TRBV4-1 combines with J gene TRBJ1-2; the D is unclear. There are 15 residues in the CDR3. Trimming stripped 5 bases from V and 3 bases from J, with 16 bases between. Germline V gene lookup returns CDR1 MGHRA and CDR2 YSYEKL. CDR3 residues: CASSVSHIADYGYTF. In DNA form, the CDR3 reads TGCGCCAGCAGCGTATCCCATATCGCGGACTATGGCTACACCTTC.

V and J are TRBV12-3 or TRBV12-4 and TRBJ2-2; maybe TRBD2 (6 bases). The CDR3 covers 14 residues. V was clipped by 7 bases and J by 2 bases, with 11 bases between them. The CDR3 region is CASKGLSNTGELFF. The CDR3, as DNA: TGTGCCAGCAAGGGACTTTCTAACACCGGGGAGCTGTTTTTT.